The 4 T cell receptor beta chains in this list originate from one sample, sequenced in a study. Tregs were sorted as CD4+CD25+CD127-/low cells. TCRdb re-analysed the 5' RACE reads in MiXCR, keeping a single row per CDR3 protein. Among 35,000 to 50,000 distinct CDR3 sequences listed, 20% to 25% were seen once. The sequencing input was Tregs sorted from blood. The receptors derive from a female donor with breast cancer.

The rearrangement links TRBV6-6 to TRBJ1-2, with 10 bases aligning to TRBD1. This CDR3 region has 16 residues. V gave up 6 bases and J gave up 3 bases; unmatched junction bases: 10. Germline V gives CDR1 MNHNY, CDR2 SVGAGI (reference sequence). The CDR3 loop reads CASRDKGQGRDYGYTF. CDR3 bases: TGTGCCAGCAGAGATAAGGGACAGGGGCGGGACTATGGCTACACCTTC.

The V gene is TRBV7-9, the J gene TRBJ2-7, with 9 bases fitting TRBD1. CDR1 is SEHNR, CDR2 FQNEAQ, per germline (reference sequence). The V gene end was trimmed by 5 bases and the J gene end by 2 bases; junction bases not matched to a gene: 7. The CDR3 is made up of 15 amino acids. In DNA form, the CDR3 reads TGTGCCAGCAGCCCAACAGGGGGCAGGACCTACGAGCAGTACTTC. It specifies CASSPTGGRTYEQYF.

This clonotype occurred a few times. The chain is built from TRBV20-1 and TRBJ2-5; 7 bases align to TRBD1. Germline assignment: CDR1 DFQATT and CDR2 SNEGSKA (reference sequence). The CDR3 is 14 amino acids. V was pared by 1 base and J by 5 bases, with 7 bases of the junction left unmatched. The CDR3 protein is CSARAQGSRETQYF. CDR3 sequence (DNA): TGCAGTGCTAGAGCACAGGGGTCTCGGGAGACCCAGTACTTC.

V is TRBV30 and J is TRBJ2-7; D ambiguous. V was trimmed by 2 bases and J by 6 bases, leaving 11 bases between them. Germline CDR1 GTSNPN, CDR2 SVGIG (reference sequence). This CDR3 region has 12 residues. The CDR3: CAWSILGPEQYF. The CDR3 bases are TGTGCCTGGAGTATTCTAGGGCCCGAGCAGTACTTC.